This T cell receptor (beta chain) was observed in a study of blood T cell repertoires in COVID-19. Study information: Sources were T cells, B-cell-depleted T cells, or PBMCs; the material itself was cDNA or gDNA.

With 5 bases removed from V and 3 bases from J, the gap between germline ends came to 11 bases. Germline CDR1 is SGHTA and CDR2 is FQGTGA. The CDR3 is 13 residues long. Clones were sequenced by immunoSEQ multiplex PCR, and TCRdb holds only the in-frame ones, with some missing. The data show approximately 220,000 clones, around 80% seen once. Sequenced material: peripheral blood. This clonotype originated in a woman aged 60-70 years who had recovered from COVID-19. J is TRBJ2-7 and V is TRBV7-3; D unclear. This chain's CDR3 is CASSPGQVYEQYF. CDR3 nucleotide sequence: TGTGCCAGCAGCCCCGGTCAGGTCTACGAGCAGTACTTC.